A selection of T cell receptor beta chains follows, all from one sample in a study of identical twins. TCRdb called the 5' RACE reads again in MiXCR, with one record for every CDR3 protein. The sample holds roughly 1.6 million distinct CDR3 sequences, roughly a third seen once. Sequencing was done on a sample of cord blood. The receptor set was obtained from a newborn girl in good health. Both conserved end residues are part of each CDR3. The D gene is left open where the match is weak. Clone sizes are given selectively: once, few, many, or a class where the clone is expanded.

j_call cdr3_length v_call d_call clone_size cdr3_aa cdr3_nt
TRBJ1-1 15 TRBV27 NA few CASSPLIRLGTEAFF TGTGCCAGCAGTCCTCTAATCAGGCTGGGTACTGAAGCTTTCTTT
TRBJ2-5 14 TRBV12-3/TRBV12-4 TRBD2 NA CATSLAGGFNEQYF TGTGCCACTTCGCTAGCGGGGGGCTTCAATGAGCAGTACTTC
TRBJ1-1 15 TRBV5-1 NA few CASSPRMGGNTEAFF TGCGCCAGCAGCCCAAGGATGGGTGGGAACACTGAAGCTTTCTTT
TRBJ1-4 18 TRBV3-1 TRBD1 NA CASSPDHLPGQINEKLFF TGTGCCAGCAGCCCCGATCACTTACCGGGACAGATTAATGAAAAACTGTTTTTT
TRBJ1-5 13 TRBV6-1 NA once CASKVRGSRPQHF TGTGCCAGCAAAGTCCGCGGGAGTCGGCCCCAGCATTTT
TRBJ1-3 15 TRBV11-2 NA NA CASSLVTATGNTIYF TGTGCCAGCAGCTTAGTTACTGCCACGGGAAACACCATATATTTT
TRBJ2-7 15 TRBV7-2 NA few CASSPNIQTSYEQYF TGTGCCAGCAGTCCTAACATCCAGACTTCCTACGAGCAGTACTTC
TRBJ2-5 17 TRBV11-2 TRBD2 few CASSRTSGGLYQETQYF TGTGCCAGCAGCCGGACTAGCGGGGGCTTGTACCAAGAGACCCAGTACTTC
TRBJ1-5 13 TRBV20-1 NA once CSALRASNQPRHF TGCAGTGCCCTCAGGGCAAGCAATCAGCCCCGGCATTTT
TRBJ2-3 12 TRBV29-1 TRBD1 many CSVEQGADTQYF TGCAGCGTTGAACAGGGGGCAGATACGCAGTATTTT
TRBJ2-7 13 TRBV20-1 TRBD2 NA CSATRTSPYEQYF TGCAGTGCTACCAGGACTAGCCCTTACGAGCAGTACTTC
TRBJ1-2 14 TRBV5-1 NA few CASSVTDPNYGYTF TGCGCCAGCAGCGTGACTGATCCTAACTATGGCTACACCTTC
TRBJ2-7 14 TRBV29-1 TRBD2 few CSAARSGSFDEQYF TGCAGCGCTGCCCGGAGCGGGAGCTTCGACGAGCAGTACTTC
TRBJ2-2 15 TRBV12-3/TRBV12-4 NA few CASSRPAPNTGELFF TGTGCCAGCAGCCGCCCGGCCCCGAACACCGGGGAGCTGTTTTTT
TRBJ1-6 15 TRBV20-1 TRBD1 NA CSAREPTGAVSPPHF TGCAGTGCTAGAGAGCCGACAGGGGCCGTGTCACCCCCCCACTTT
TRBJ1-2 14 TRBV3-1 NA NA CASSQEPPYYGYTF TGTGCCAGCAGCCAAGAACCGCCCTACTATGGCTACACCTTC
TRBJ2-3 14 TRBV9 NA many CASSVGVGTDTQYF TGTGCCAGCAGTGTGGGGGTAGGCACAGATACGCAGTATTTT
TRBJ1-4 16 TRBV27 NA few CASSPTGFPTNEKLFF TGTGCCAGCAGTCCCACAGGGTTCCCAACTAATGAAAAACTGTTTTTT
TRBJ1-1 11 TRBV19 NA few CASSAGSEAFF TGTGCCAGTAGTGCCGGGAGTGAAGCTTTCTTT
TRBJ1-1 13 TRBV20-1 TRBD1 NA CSARGDRGNEAFF TGCAGTGCTAGGGGGGACAGGGGGAATGAAGCTTTCTTT
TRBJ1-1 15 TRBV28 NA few CASSPHREMNTEAFF TGTGCCAGCAGTCCCCACAGGGAGATGAACACTGAAGCTTTCTTT
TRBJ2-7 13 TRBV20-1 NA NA CSARRLDTYEQYF TGCAGTGCTAGAAGGCTAGATACCTACGAGCAGTACTTC
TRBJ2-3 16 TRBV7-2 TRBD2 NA CASSLVRLAGPDTQYF TGTGCCAGCAGCTTAGTTAGGCTAGCGGGGCCTGATACGCAGTATTTT
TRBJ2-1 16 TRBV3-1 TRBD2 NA CASSQLAGGPYDEQFF TGTGCCAGCAGCCAATTAGCGGGAGGGCCATACGATGAGCAGTTCTTC
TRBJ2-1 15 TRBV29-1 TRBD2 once CSGTGLADSYNEQFF TGCAGCGGGACCGGACTAGCGGACTCCTACAATGAGCAGTTCTTC
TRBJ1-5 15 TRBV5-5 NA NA CASSRNDLSNQPQHF TGTGCCAGCAGCCGAAACGACCTTAGCAATCAGCCCCAGCATTTT
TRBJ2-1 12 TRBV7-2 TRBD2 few CASSISGGEQFF TGTGCCAGCAGCATCAGCGGGGGGGAGCAGTTCTTC
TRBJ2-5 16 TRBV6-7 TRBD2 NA CASSHPGLAGGHKQYF TGTGCCAGCAGCCACCCCGGACTAGCGGGGGGGCATAAGCAGTACTTC